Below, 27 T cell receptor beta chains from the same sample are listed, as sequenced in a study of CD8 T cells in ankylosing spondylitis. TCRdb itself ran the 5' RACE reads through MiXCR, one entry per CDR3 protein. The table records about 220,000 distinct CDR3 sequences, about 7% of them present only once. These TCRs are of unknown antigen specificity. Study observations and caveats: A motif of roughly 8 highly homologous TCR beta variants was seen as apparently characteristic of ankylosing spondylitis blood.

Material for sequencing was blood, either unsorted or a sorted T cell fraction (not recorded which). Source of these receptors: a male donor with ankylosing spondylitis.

The CDR3 nucleotides read TGTGCCAGCAGCCCAAGGACAGGAAACACCATATATTTT. As protein: CASSPRTGNTIYF. The V gene is TRBV7-9, the J gene TRBJ1-3, with D possibly TRBD1 on 5 matching bases. The CDR3 contains 13 residues. Per the germline V gene, CDR1 is SEHNR and CDR2 is FQNEAQ (reference sequence). Between the trimmed V and J ends, which lost 5 bases and 4 bases, there was a span of 9 bases. The variable domain in full, completed from reference TRBV7-9 and TRBJ1-3, reads DTGVSQNPRHKITKRGQNVTFRCDPISEHNRLYWYRQTLGQGPEFLTYFQNEAQLEKSRLLSDRFSAERPKGSFSTLEIQRTEQGDSAMYLCASSPRTGNTIYFGEGSWLTVV.

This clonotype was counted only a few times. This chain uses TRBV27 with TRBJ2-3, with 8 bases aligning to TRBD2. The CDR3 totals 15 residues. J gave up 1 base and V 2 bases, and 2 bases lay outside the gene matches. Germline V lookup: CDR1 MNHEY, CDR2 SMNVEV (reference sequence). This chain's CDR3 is CASSLGTRRTDTQYF. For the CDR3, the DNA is TGTGCCAGCAGTTTAGGGACTAGACGCACAGATACGCAGTATTTT.

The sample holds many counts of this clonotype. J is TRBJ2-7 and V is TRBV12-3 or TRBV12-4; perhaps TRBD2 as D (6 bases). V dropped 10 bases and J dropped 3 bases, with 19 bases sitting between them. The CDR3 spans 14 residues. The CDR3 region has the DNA TGTGCCACCAACCTTGGGGGACTCTACTACGAGCAGTACTTC. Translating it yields CATNLGGLYYEQYF.

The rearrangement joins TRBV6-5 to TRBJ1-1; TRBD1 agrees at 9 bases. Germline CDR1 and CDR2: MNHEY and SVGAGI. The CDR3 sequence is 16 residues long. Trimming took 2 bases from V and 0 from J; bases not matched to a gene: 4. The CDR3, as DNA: TGTGCCAGCAGTTACGGACAGGGGTACATGAACACTGAAGCTTTCTTT. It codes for CASSYGQGYMNTEAFF.

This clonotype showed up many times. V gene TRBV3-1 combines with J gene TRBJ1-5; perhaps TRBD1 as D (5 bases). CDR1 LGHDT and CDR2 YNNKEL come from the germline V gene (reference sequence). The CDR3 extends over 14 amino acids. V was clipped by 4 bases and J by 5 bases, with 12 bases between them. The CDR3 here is CASSLSGADQPQHF. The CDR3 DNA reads TGTGCCAGCAGCCTGTCCGGGGCAGATCAGCCCCAGCATTTT. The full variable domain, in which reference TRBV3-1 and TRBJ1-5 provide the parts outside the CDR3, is DTAVSQTPKYLVTQMGNDKSIKCEQNLGHDTMYWYKQDSKKFLKIMFSYNNKELIINETVPNRFSPKSPDKAHLNLHINSLELGDSAVYFCASSLSGADQPQHFGDGTRLSIL.

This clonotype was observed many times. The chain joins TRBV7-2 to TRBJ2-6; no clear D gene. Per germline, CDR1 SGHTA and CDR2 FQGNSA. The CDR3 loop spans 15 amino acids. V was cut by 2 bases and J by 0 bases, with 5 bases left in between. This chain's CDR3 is CASSLYDSGANVLTF. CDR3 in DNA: TGTGCCAGCAGCTTATACGACTCTGGGGCCAACGTCCTGACTTTC.

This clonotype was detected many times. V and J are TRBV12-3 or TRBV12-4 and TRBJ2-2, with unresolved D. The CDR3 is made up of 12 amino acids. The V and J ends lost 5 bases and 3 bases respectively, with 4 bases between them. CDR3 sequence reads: CASSRYTGELFF. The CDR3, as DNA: TGTGCCAGCAGTCGGTACACCGGGGAGCTGTTTTTT.

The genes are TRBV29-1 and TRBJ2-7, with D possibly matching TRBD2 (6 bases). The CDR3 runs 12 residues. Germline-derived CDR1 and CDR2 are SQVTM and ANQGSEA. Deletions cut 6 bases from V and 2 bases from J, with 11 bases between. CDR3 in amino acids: CSVGDWTYEQYF. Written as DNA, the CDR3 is TGCAGCGTAGGGGACTGGACCTACGAGCAGTACTTC.

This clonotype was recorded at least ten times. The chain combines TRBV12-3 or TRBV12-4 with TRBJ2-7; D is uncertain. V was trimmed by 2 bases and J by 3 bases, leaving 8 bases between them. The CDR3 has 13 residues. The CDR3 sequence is CASSLKINYEQYF. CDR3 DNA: TGTGCCAGCAGTTTAAAGATCAACTACGAGCAGTACTTC.

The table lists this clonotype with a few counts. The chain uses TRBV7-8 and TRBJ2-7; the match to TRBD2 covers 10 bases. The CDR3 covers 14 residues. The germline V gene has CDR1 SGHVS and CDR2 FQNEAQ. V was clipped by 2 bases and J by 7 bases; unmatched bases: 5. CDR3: CASSLSGGAIEQYF. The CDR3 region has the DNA TGTGCCAGCAGCTTAAGCGGGGGGGCAATAGAGCAGTACTTC.

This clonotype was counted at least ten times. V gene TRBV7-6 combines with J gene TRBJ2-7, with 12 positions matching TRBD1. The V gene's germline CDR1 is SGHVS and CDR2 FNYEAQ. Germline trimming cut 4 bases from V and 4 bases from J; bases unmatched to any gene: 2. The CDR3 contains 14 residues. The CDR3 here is CASSWGQGAYEQYF. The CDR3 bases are TGTGCCAGCAGCTGGGGACAGGGGGCGTACGAGCAGTACTTC.

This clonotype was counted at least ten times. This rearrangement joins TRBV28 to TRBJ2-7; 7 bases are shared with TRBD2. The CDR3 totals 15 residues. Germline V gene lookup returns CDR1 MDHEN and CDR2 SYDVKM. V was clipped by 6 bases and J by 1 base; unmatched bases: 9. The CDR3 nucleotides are TGTGCCAGCAGCTACACCGCCGGGAGGTCCTACGAGCAGTACTTC. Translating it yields CASSYTAGRSYEQYF.

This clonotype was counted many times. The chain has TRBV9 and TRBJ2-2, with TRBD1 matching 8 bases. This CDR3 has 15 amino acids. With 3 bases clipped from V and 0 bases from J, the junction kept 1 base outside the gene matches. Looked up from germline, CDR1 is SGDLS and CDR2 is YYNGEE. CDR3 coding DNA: TGTGCCAGCAGCGGACAGGGGTCGAACACCGGGGAGCTGTTTTTT. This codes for CASSGQGSNTGELFF.

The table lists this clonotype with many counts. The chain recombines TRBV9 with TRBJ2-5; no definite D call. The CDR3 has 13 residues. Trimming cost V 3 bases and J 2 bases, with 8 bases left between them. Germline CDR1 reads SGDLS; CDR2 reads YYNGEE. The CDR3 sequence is CASSAGSQETQYF. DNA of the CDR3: TGTGCCAGCAGCGCGGGTTCGCAAGAGACCCAGTACTTC.

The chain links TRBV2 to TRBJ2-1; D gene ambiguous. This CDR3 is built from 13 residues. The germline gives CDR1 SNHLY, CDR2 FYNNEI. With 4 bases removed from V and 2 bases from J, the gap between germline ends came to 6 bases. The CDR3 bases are TGTGCCAGCAGTGCCAGTACCTACAATGAGCAGTTCTTC. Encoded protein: CASSASTYNEQFF.

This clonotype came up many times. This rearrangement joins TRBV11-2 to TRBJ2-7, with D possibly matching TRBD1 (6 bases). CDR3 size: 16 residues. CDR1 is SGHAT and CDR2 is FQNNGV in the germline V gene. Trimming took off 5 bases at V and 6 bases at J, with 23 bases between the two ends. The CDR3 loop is CASSQSYTGFVGEQYF. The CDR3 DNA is TGTGCCAGCAGCCAATCCTATACAGGGTTTGTAGGCGAGCAGTACTTC.

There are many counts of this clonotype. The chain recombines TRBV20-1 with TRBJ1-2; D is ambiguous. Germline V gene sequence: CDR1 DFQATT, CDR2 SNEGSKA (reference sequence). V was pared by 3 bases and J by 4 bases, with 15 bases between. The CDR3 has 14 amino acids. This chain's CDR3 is CSARTHGEGYGYTF. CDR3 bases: TGCAGTGCTAGGACCCACGGGGAAGGCTATGGCTACACCTTC.

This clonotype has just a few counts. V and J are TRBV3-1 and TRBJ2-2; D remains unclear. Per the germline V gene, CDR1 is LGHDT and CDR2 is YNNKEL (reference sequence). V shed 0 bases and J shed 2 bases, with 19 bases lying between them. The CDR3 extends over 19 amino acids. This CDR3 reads CASSQDSLNSGTNTGELFF. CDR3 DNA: TGTGCCAGCAGCCAAGATTCCCTCAACAGTGGAACTAACACCGGGGAGCTGTTTTTT. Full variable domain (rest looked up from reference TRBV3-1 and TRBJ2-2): DTAVSQTPKYLVTQMGNDKSIKCEQNLGHDTMYWYKQDSKKFLKIMFSYNNKELIINETVPNRFSPKSPDKAHLNLHINSLELGDSAVYFCASSQDSLNSGTNTGELFFGEGSRLTVL.

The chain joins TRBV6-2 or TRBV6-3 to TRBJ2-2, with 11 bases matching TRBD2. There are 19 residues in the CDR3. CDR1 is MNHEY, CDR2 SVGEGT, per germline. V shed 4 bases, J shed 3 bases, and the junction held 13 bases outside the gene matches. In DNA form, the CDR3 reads TGTGCCAGCAGTTTCGGGGCGACTAGCGGGATCGTGGACACCGGGGAGCTGTTTTTT. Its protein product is CASSFGATSGIVDTGELFF.

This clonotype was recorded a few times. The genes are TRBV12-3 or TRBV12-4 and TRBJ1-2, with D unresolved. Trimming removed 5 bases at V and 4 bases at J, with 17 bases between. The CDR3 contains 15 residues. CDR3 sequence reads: CASSPSRGLGYGYTF. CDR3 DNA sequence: TGTGCCAGCAGTCCCTCACGTGGCCTCGGCTATGGCTACACCTTC.

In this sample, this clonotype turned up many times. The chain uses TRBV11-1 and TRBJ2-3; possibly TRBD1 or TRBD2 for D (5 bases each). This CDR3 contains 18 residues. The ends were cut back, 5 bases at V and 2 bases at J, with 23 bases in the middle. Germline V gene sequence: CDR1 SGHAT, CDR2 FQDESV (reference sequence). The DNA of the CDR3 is TGTGCCAGCAGCCCATCACACTCAGGGACGACGGTCACAGATACGCAGTATTTT. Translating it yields CASSPSHSGTTVTDTQYF.

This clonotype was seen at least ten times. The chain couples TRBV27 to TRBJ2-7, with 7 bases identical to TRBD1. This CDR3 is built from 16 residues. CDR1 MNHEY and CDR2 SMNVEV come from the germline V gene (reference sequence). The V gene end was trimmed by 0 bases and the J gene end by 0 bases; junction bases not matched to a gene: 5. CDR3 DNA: TGTGCCAGCAGTTTATCGTCCGGGACAGTCTCCTACGAGCAGTACTTC. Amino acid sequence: CASSLSSGTVSYEQYF.

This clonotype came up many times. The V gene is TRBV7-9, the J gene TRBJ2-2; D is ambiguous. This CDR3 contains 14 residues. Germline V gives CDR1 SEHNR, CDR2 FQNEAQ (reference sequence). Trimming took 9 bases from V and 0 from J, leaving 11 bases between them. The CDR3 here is CASHADTNTGELFF. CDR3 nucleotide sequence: TGTGCCAGTCATGCGGATACGAACACCGGGGAGCTGTTTTTT.

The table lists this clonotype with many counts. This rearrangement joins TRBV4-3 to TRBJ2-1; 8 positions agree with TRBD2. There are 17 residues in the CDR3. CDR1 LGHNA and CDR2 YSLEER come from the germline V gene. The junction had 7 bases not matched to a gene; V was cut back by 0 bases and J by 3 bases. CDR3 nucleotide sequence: TGCGCCAGCAGCCAAGATACGCCTAGCGGGTACTACAATGAGCAGTTCTTC. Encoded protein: CASSQDTPSGYYNEQFF.

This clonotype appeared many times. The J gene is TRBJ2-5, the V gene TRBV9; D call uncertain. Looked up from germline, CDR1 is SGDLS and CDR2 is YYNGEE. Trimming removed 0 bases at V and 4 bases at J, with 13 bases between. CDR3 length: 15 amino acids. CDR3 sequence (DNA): TGTGCCAGCAGCGTAGGGGCCCAAAAGCGAGAGACCCAGTACTTC. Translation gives CASSVGAQKRETQYF.

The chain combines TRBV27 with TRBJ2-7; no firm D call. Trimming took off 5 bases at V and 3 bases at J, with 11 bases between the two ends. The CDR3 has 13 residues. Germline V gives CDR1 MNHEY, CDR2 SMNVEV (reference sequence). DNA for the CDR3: TGTGCCAGCAGTATCTCGGTAGGCTACGAGCAGTACTTC. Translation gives CASSISVGYEQYF.

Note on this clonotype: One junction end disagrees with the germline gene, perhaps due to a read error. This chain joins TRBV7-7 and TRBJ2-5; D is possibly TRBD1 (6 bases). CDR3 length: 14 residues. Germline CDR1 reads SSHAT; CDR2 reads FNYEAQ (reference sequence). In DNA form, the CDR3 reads TGTGCTAGCAGCCTGGACAGAAAACAAGAGACCCAGTACTTC. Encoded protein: CASSLDRKQETQYF.